This T cell receptor (beta chain) originates from a study of beta chain features in type 1 diabetes. Study-level information: When patients were set against healthy donors, age, gender and cell yields were similar.

Each population that was sorted was more than 98% pure. A word on this clone: Its antigen is not known.

Of the isolated RNA, all was reverse transcribed, and so the sequenced material was expressed TCRB transcripts. Here immunoSEQ multiplex PCR was the method, and the copy in TCRdb shows in-frame clones only, minus some. The sample includes 53,000 or so clones, 55% to 75% of them seen just once. From germline, CDR1 is MNHEY and CDR2 SMNVEV (reference sequence). The CDR3 sequence is 18 residues long. V gave up 4 bases and J gave up 1 base; unmatched junction bases: 14. The study's findings and limits: Type 1 diabetes patients showed fewer insertions and more deletions at VDJ junctions. With patients and controls alike, PCR might favor shorter templates to an equal degree. Shorter TCRB CDR3s, moderately but significantly so, marked every one of the four CD4+ subsets in Type 1 diabetes patients.

The receptor was isolated from a woman aged 25 to 39 with type 1 diabetes. Sequenced material: stem cell memory CD4+ T cells from blood. V usage is TRBV27 and J usage is TRBJ2-7; the match to TRBD1 covers 9 bases. This CDR3 reads CASSSSFLHRGPSYEQYF. In DNA form, the CDR3 reads TGTGCCAGCAGTTCTAGCTTCCTTCACAGGGGGCCTTCCTACGAGCAGTACTTC.